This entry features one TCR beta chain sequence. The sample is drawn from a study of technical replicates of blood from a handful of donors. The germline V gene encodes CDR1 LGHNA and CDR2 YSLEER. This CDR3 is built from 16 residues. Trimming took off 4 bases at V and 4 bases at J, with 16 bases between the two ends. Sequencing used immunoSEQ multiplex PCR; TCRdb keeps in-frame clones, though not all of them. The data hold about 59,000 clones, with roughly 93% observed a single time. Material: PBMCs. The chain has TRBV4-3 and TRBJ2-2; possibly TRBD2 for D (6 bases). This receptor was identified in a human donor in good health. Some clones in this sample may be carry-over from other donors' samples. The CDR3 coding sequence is TGCGCCAGCAGCCGGGCCTGGGGGGTGAGCACCGGGGAGCTGTTTTTT. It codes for CASSRAWGVSTGELFF.